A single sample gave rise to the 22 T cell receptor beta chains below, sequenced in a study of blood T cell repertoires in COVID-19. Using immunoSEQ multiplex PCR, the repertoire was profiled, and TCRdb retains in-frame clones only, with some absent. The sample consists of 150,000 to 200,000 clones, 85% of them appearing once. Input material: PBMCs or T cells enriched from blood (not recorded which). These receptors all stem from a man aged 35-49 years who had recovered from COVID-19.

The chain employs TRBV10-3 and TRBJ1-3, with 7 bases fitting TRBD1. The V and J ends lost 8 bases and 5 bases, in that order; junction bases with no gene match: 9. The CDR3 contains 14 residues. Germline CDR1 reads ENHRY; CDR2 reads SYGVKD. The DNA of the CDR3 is TGTGCCATCTCCCAACCGGGACAGAGAAACACCATATATTTT. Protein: CAISQPGQRNTIYF.

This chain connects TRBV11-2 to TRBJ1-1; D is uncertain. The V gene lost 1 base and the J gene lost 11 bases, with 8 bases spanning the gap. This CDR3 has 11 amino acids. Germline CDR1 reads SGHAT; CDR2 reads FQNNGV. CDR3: CASSLGGLAFF. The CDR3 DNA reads TGTGCCAGCAGCTTAGGAGGACTCGCTTTCTTT.

The CDR3 spells CAINYGISDEKLFF. The CDR3 DNA reads as TGTGCCATCAATTACGGGATCTCTGATGAAAAACTGTTTTTT. The rearrangement uses TRBV10-3 and TRBJ1-4, with D uncertain. CDR3 length: 14 amino acids. Per germline, CDR1 ENHRY and CDR2 SYGVKD. V was trimmed by 7 bases and J by 6 bases, leaving 15 bases between them.

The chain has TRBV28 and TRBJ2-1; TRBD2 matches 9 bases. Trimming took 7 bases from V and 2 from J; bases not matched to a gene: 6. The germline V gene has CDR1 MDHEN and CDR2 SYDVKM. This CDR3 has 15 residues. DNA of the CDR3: TGTGCCAGCACCCATAGCGGGAGTACCTACAATGAGCAGTTCTTC. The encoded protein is CASTHSGSTYNEQFF.

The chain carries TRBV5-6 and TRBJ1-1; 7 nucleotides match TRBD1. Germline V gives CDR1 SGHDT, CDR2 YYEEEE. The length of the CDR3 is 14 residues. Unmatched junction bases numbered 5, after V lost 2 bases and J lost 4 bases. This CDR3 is CASSFQGVSTEAFF. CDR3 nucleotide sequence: TGTGCCAGCAGCTTCCAGGGGGTGAGCACTGAAGCTTTCTTT.

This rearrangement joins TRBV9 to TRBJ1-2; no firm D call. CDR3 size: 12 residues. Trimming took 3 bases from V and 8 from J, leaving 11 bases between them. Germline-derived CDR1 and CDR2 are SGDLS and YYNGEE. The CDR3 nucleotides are TGTGCCAGCAGCGGGCCGAGGATAGGCTACACCTTC. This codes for CASSGPRIGYTF. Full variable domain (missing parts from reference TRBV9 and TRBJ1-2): DSGVTQTPKHLITATGQRVTLRCSPRSGDLSVYWYQQSLDQGLQFLIQYYNGEERAKGNILERFSAQQFPDLHSELNLSSLELGDSALYFCASSGPRIGYTFGSGTRLTVV.

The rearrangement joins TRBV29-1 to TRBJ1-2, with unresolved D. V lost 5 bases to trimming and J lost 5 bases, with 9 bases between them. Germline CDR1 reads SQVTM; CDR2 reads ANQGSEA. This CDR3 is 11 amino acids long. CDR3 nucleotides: TGCAGCGTTCGGGATGGTTATGGCTACACCTTC. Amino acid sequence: CSVRDGYGYTF.

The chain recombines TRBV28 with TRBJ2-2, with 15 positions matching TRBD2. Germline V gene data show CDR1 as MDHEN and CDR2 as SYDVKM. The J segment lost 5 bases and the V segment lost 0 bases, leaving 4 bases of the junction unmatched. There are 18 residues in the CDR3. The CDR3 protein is CASSLWGLAGGFTGELFF. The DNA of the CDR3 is TGTGCCAGCAGTTTATGGGGACTAGCGGGAGGATTTACCGGGGAGCTGTTTTTT.

In nucleotides, the CDR3 is TGTGCCAGCAGCTTTAGTGGCGGGATAACCAAAAACATTCAGTACTTC. Translating gives CASSFSGGITKNIQYF. The V and J genes are TRBV27 and TRBJ2-4, with D possibly TRBD2 on 6 matching bases. Germline V gene data show CDR1 as MNHEY and CDR2 as SMNVEV (reference sequence). The CDR3 runs to 16 residues. Trimming left V 6 bases short and J 2 bases short, with 17 bases between.

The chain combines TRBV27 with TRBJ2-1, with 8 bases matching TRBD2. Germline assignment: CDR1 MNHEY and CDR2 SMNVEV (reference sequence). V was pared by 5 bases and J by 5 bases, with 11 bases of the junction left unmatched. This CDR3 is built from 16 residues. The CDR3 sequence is CASSQPLAGPNNEQFF. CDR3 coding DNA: TGTGCCAGCAGTCAACCCTTAGCGGGACCCAACAATGAGCAGTTCTTC.

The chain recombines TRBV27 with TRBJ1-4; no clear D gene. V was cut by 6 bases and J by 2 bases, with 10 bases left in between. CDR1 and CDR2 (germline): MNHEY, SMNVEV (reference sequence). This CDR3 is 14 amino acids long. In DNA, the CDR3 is TGTGCCAGCAGCATGTGGGCTACTAATGAAAAACTGTTTTTT. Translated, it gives CASSMWATNEKLFF.

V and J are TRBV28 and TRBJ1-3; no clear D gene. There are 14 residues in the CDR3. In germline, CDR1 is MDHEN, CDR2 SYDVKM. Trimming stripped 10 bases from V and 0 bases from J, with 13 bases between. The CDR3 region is CATIEASSGNTIYF. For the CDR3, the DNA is TGTGCCACCATCGAAGCGAGCTCTGGAAACACCATATATTTT.

CDR3 DNA: TGTGCCAGCTCACCACAGGGGCTCACCGGGGAGCTGTTTTTT. Amino acids: CASSPQGLTGELFF. J is TRBJ2-2 and V is TRBV18, with a tentative D call TRBD1 (5 bases). Germline V gives CDR1 KGHSH, CDR2 LQKENI. The ends were cut back, 1 base at V and 4 bases at J, with 7 bases in the middle. The CDR3 totals 14 residues. The full variable domain, in which reference TRBV18 and TRBJ2-2 provide the parts outside the CDR3, is NAGVMQNPRHLVRRRGQEARLRCSPMKGHSHVYWYRQLPEEGLKFMVYLQKENIIDESGMPKERFSAEFPKEGPSILRIQQVVRGDSAAYFCASSPQGLTGELFFGEGSRLTVL.

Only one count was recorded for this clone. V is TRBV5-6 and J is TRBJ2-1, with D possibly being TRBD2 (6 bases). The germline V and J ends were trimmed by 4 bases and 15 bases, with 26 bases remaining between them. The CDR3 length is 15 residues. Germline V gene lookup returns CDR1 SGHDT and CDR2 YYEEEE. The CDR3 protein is CASSPEGGASYQGFF. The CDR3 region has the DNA TGTGCCAGCAGCCCGGAGGGTGGGGCCTCATACCAGGGGTTCTTC. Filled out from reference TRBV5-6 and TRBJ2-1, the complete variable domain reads DAGVTQSPTHLIKTRGQQVTLRCSPKSGHDTVSWYQQALGQGPQFIFQYYEEEERQRGNFPDRFSGHQFPNYSSELNVNALLLGDSALYLCASSPEGGASYQGFFGPGTRLTVL.

Written as DNA, the CDR3 is TGTGCCAGCAGCTGGGAACAGGAAACTATTAATTCACCCCTCCACTTT. This translates into CASSWEQETINSPLHF. The chain couples TRBV9 to TRBJ1-6; possibly TRBD1 for D (5 bases). V was trimmed by 4 bases and J by 6 bases, leaving 17 bases between them. Germline loops: CDR1 SGDLS, CDR2 YYNGEE. The CDR3 extends over 16 amino acids.

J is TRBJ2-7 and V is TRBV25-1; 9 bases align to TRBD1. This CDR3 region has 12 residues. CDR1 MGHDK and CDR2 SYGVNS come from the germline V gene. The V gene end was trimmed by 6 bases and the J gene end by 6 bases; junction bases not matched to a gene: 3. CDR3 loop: CASRDRGFEQYF. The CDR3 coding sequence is TGTGCCAGCAGGGACAGGGGCTTCGAGCAGTACTTC.

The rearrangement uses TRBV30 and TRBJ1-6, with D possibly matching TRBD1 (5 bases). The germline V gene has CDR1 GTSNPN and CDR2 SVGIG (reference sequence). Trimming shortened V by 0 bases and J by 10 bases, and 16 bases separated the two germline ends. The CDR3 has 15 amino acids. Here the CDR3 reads CAWSVDRPGQSPLHF. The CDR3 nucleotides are TGTGCCTGGAGTGTAGACCGGCCAGGGCAATCACCCCTCCACTTT. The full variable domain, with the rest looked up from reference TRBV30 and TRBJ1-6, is SQTIHQWPATLVQPVGSPLSLECTVEGTSNPNLYWYRQAAGRGLQLLFYSVGIGQISSEVPQNLSASRPQDRQFILSSKKLLLSDSGFYLCAWSVDRPGQSPLHFGNGTRLTVT.

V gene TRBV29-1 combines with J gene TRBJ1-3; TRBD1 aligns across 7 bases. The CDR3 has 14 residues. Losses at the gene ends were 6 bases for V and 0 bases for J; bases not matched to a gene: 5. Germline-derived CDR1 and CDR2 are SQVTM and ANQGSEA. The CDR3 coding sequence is TGCAGCGTGAGGACAGGCCCCTCTGGAAACACCATATATTTT. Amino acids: CSVRTGPSGNTIYF.

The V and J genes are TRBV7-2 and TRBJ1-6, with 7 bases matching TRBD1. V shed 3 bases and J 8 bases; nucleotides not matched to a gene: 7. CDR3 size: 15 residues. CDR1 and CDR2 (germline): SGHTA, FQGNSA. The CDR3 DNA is TGTGCCAGCAGCTTCGCTAGGGACAGATATTCACCCCTCCACTTT. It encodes CASSFARDRYSPLHF.

The CDR3 nucleotides are TGTGCCAGCAGCCCCGACAGGGAACAGCCCCAGCATTTT. It specifies CASSPDREQPQHF. V usage is TRBV5-8 and J usage is TRBJ1-5, with 7 bases identical to TRBD1. The germline V gene has CDR1 SGHTS and CDR2 YDEGEE. This CDR3 spans 13 amino acids. Trimming took 4 bases from V and 7 from J; bases not matched to a gene: 5.

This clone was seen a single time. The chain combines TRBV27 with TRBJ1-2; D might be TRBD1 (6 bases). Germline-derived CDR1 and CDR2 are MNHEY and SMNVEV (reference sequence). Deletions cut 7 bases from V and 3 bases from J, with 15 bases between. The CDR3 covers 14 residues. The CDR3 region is CASTNRDTDYGYTF. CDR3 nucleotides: TGTGCCAGCACCAACCGGGACACAGACTATGGCTACACCTTC.

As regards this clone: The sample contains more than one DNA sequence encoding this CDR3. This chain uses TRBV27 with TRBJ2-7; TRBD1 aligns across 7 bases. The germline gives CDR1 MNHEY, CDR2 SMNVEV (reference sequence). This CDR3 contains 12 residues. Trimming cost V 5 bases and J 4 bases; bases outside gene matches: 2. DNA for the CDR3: TGTGCCAGCAGTCCACAGGGGTACGAGCAGTACTTC. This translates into CASSPQGYEQYF.